The 12 T cell receptor beta chains given below trace back to one sample, sequenced in a study of beta chain features in type 1 diabetes. General observations from the study: Moderate but significant shortening of TCRB CDR3s was recorded in all four CD4+ subsets from Type 1 diabetes patients.

Expressed TCRB transcripts were sequenced after all isolated RNA was converted to cDNA. Data came from immunoSEQ multiplex PCR; TCRdb stores just in-frame clones and leaves some out. Of a few hundred thousand clones listed, about 15% were seen once; the top ten hold approximately 0.018%. Their cognate antigens are unknown. The sequenced material came from naive CD4+ T cells from blood. These TCRs come from a man aged 30-40 years with type 1 diabetes.

This clone appeared once. The gene calls are TRBV2 and TRBJ2-7; 7 nucleotides line up with TRBD1. V was pared by 4 bases and J by 6 bases, with 6 bases of the junction left unmatched. The germline gives CDR1 SNHLY, CDR2 FYNNEI. The CDR3 is 13 residues long. CDR3 in amino acids: CASSGEGAREQYF. In nucleotides, the CDR3 is TGTGCCAGCAGTGGAGAGGGGGCCCGCGAGCAGTACTTC.

The chain carries TRBV13 and TRBJ1-2; 7 bases line up with TRBD1. The trim removed 3 bases at V and 6 bases at J, leaving 7 bases unmatched. The CDR3 length is 14 residues. Germline loops: CDR1 PRHDT, CDR2 FYEKMQ (reference sequence). The CDR3, as DNA: TGTGCCAGCAGCTTCTTAGGGGGCTGGGATGGCTACACCTTC. This encodes CASSFLGGWDGYTF.

The chain uses TRBV5-1 and TRBJ2-5; 10 nucleotides align to TRBD2. Germline assignment: CDR1 SGHRS and CDR2 YFSETQ. The J segment lost 0 bases and the V segment lost 3 bases, leaving 5 bases of the junction unmatched. The CDR3 contains 16 residues. In nucleotides, the CDR3 is TGCGCCAGCAGCTCAGCACTAGCGGGGTACCAAGAGACCCAGTACTTC. The encoded protein is CASSSALAGYQETQYF.

This clone has a handful of counts. V and J are TRBV5-1 and TRBJ1-2; 8 bases are a match to TRBD1. There are 14 residues in the CDR3. V lost 4 bases to trimming and J lost 7 bases; unmatched junction nucleotides: 9. The V gene's germline CDR1 is SGHRS and CDR2 YFSETQ. The CDR3 bases are TGCGCCAGCAGCACGGCGGGACAGGCCTCTGGCTACACCTTC. This translates into CASSTAGQASGYTF. Filled out from reference TRBV5-1 and TRBJ1-2, the complete variable domain reads KAGVTQTPRYLIKTRGQQVTLSCSPISGHRSVSWYQQTPGQGLQFLFEYFSETQRNKGNFPGRFSGRQFSNSRSEMNVSTLELGDSALYLCASSTAGQASGYTFGSGTRLTVV.

J is TRBJ2-4 and V is TRBV19; 7 bases are a match to TRBD2. This CDR3 spans 14 amino acids. Unmatched junction bases numbered 2, after V lost 2 bases and J lost 4 bases. CDR1 is LNHDA and CDR2 is SQIVND in the germline V gene (reference sequence). The CDR3 loop is CASSINGRKNIQYF. As DNA, the CDR3 is TGTGCCAGTAGTATAAACGGGAGGAAAAACATTCAGTACTTC.

Notes on this clone: This sample includes further DNA sequences coding for the same CDR3. This rearrangement joins TRBV5-1 to TRBJ2-5, with a possible D match to TRBD2 (5 bases). The CDR3 consists of 15 residues. From germline, CDR1 is SGHRS and CDR2 YFSETQ. Between the trimmed V and J ends, which lost 0 bases and 1 base, there was a span of 10 bases. The DNA of the CDR3 is TGCGCCAGCAGCTTGGTCGATCGGGGCCAAGAGACCCAGTACTTC. Residues: CASSLVDRGQETQYF.

The chain couples TRBV25-1 to TRBJ2-7; 10 positions agree with TRBD1. The CDR3 loop spans 14 amino acids. Germline CDR1 reads MGHDK; CDR2 reads SYGVNS. Losses at the gene ends were 3 bases for V and 2 bases for J; bases not matched to a gene: 1. CDR3 sequence (DNA): TGTGCCAGCAGTGACGGACAGGGGGCCTACGAGCAGTACTTC. Amino acids: CASSDGQGAYEQYF.

The chain is built from TRBV30 and TRBJ1-1; no clear D. The CDR3 sequence is 11 residues long. CDR1 and CDR2 (germline): GTSNPN, SVGIG (reference sequence). The V gene lost 8 bases and the J gene lost 5 bases, with 12 bases spanning the gap. DNA of the CDR3: TGTGCCGGAGAGACCCGGACTGAAGCTTTCTTT. Protein sequence: CAGETRTEAFF.

This clone appeared a few times. The V and J genes are TRBV18 and TRBJ2-3; D call uncertain. Germline CDR1 and CDR2: KGHSH and LQKENI. Trimming removed 2 bases from V and 4 bases from J, with 4 bases in between. This CDR3 has 12 amino acids. The CDR3: CASSPISDTQYF. The CDR3 nucleotides are TGTGCCAGCTCACCAATATCAGATACGCAGTATTTT.

The CDR3 nucleotides are TGTGCCAGCAGTGAGCCGGGACAGTCGAACACTGAAGCTTTCTTT. This encodes CASSEPGQSNTEAFF. V is TRBV6-1 and J is TRBJ1-1, with TRBD1 matching over 7 bases. CDR3 length: 15 amino acids. Germline trimming cut 3 bases from V and 1 base from J; bases unmatched to any gene: 5. Germline assignment: CDR1 MNHNS and CDR2 SASEGT.

This clone turned up a few times. This same CDR3 is encoded by further DNA sequences in the sample. The rearrangement joins TRBV6-1 to TRBJ1-2; D unclear. V was cut by 1 base and J by 3 bases, with 9 bases left in between. The germline CDR1 and CDR2 sequences are MNHNS and SASEGT. This CDR3 is 14 amino acids long. CDR3 sequence: CASSEDREDYGYTF. CDR3 nucleotides: TGTGCCAGCAGTGAAGACAGAGAAGACTATGGCTACACCTTC.

This clone was recorded a few times. The chain links TRBV9 to TRBJ1-2; no clear D. Germline V gene data show CDR1 as SGDLS and CDR2 as YYNGEE. The CDR3 length is 13 residues. Trimming shortened V by 1 base and J by 5 bases, and 9 bases separated the two germline ends. CDR3 nucleotide sequence: TGTGCCAGCAGCGTAACAGACGGATATGGCTACACCTTC. Translation: CASSVTDGYGYTF. The full variable domain, rest sourced from reference TRBV9 and TRBJ1-2, is DSGVTQTPKHLITATGQRVTLRCSPRSGDLSVYWYQQSLDQGLQFLIQYYNGEERAKGNILERFSAQQFPDLHSELNLSSLELGDSALYFCASSVTDGYGYTFGSGTRLTVV.